Reported below is one T cell receptor (beta chain). Its antigen is not known. The germline gives CDR1 SGDLS, CDR2 YYNGEE. V dropped 4 bases and J dropped 4; count of bases not matched to a gene: 8. The length of the CDR3 is 15 residues. TCRdb's table, derived via immunoSEQ multiplex PCR, lists solely in-frame clones and lacks some. The sample lists about 140,000 clones, about four fifths occurring once. The data are from a study of cytomegalovirus exposure and HLA in healthy donors. General study results and limits: The authors enumerated 164 TCR beta chains as linked to cytomegalovirus. A classifier reportedly called cytomegalovirus status with high sensitivity and specificity. First-cohort TCR clusters tended to co-occur in the 95 to 150 validation repertoires, a later analysis found.

The donors were in the roughly 110-subject validation cohort, distinct from the 666-subject first cohort. The chain is built from TRBV9 and TRBJ2-1, with 7 bases matching TRBD2. Specimen: PBMCs. The receptor's source is a woman aged 25 to 39 in good health and CMV-seronegative. CDR3 protein: CASSPSSGEYNEQFF. The CDR3 bases are TGTGCCAGCAGCCCCTCTAGCGGAGAGTACAATGAGCAGTTCTTC.